This T cell receptor (beta chain) stems from a study of identical twins. Study-wide findings and caveats: The degree of excess twin sharing was weaker in beta out-of-frame sequences. For zero-insertion analyses, partial confounding could come from invariant MAIT and iNKT cells.

This clonotype was recorded a few times. Its antigen is currently unknown. With template switching, a universal primer site was added, and the cDNA carried unique molecular identifiers. In TCRdb, the 5' RACE reads were re-called with MiXCR into one record per CDR3 protein. The data show hundreds of thousands of distinct CDR3 sequences, roughly 6.2% seen once. The ends were cut back, 3 bases at V and 7 bases at J, with 13 bases in the middle. The CDR3 covers 13 residues. Per the germline V gene, CDR1 is SGHAT and CDR2 is FQNNGV. Source material: naive T cells sorted from blood. The chain combines TRBV11-2 with TRBJ2-7, with a tentative D call TRBD2 (7 bases). This TCR came from a man aged 18 to 35 in good health. CDR3 sequence: CASSLGGLYEQYV. In DNA form, the CDR3 reads TGTGCCAGCAGCTTGGGGGGGCTCTATGAGCAGTACGTC.